Listed below are T cell receptor beta chains from one sample, sequenced in a study of blood T cell repertoires in COVID-19. This table comes from immunoSEQ multiplex PCR, and its TCRdb copy is limited to in-frame clones, with some not included. The table records about 36,000 clones, 90% of them present only once. Sequencing was carried out using peripheral blood. These receptor sequences come from a human donor in a cohort sampled during active COVID-19. The CDR3 runs from the conserved cysteine through the conserved F or W. Fields, in order: D gene, V gene, J gene, clone size, CDR3 protein, CDR3 DNA. The D gene is left open where the match is weak. Size tells how often a clone was seen (once, few, many) or the class of an expanded clone, and some rows leave it out.

>TRBD1|TRBV11-2|TRBJ2-1|-
CASSFSVRAGGPPNEQFF
TGTGCCAGCAGCTTCTCCGTCCGGGCAGGGGGCCCACCCAATGAGCAGTTCTTC
>TRBD1|TRBV5-1|TRBJ1-5|-
CASSSTGYNQPQHF
TGCGCCAGCAGCTCGACAGGGTACAATCAGCCCCAGCATTTT
>TRBD2|TRBV5-4|TRBJ2-5|-
CASSLNGRGETQYF
TGTGCCAGCAGCTTGAACGGGAGGGGGGAGACCCAGTACTTC
>-|TRBV2|TRBJ1-5|-
CASTRGGNQPQHF
TGTGCCAGCACGCGGGGTGGCAATCAGCCCCAGCATTTT
>TRBD1|TRBV7-2|TRBJ1-5|-
CASSLDRAPQPQHF
TGTGCCAGCAGCTTGGACAGGGCCCCACAGCCCCAGCATTTT
>-|TRBV19|TRBJ1-1|once
CASSISRANEAFF
TGTGCCAGTAGTATTTCGAGGGCGAATGAAGCTTTCTTT
>-|TRBV2|TRBJ1-5|-
CASSLESNQPQHF
TGTGCCAGCAGTCTGGAGTCCAATCAGCCCCAGCATTTT
>-|TRBV10-3|TRBJ2-4|-
CAISDPLLAKNIQYF
TGTGCCATCAGTGACCCGTTACTAGCCAAAAACATTCAGTACTTC
>-|TRBV19|TRBJ2-1|-
CASASVSEQFF
TGTGCCAGCGCCTCGGTGAGCGAGCAGTTCTTC
>TRBD1|TRBV9|TRBJ1-1|-
CASSVNPQGADTEAFF
TGTGCCAGCAGCGTAAACCCACAGGGGGCGGACACTGAAGCTTTCTTT
>TRBD2|TRBV19|TRBJ2-2|-
CASRPSGANTGELFF
TGTGCCAGTAGACCTAGCGGGGCGAACACCGGGGAGCTGTTTTTT